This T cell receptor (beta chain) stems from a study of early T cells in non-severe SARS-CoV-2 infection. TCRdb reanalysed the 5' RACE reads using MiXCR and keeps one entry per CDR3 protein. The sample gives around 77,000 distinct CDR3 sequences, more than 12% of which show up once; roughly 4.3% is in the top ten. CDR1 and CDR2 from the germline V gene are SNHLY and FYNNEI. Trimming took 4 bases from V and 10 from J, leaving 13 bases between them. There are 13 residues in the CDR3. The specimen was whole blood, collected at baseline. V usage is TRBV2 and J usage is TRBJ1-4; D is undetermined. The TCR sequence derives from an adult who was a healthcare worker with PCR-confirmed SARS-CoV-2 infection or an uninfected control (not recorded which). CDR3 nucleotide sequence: TGTGCCAGCAGTGTTCAGGTAGTTGGAAAACTGTTTTTT. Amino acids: CASSVQVVGKLFF.